Listed below are T cell receptor beta chains from one sample, sequenced in a study of cytomegalovirus exposure and HLA in healthy donors. Clones were sequenced by immunoSEQ multiplex PCR, and TCRdb holds only the in-frame ones, with some missing. The sample has about 110,000 clones, 74% seen once. Sequencing was done on a sample of PBMCs. These TCRs come from a man aged 30 to 39 in good health and CMV-seropositive. CDR3s include the opening cysteine and the closing phenylalanine or tryptophan. Each record gives: D gene, V gene, clone size, J gene, CDR3 DNA, CDR3 protein. The D gene is left open where the match is weak. Rows may omit the clone size; those that give it use once, few, many or a size class.

d_gene: .
v_gene: TRBV11-2
abundance: .
j_gene: TRBJ2-7
CDR3nt: TGTGCCAGCAGCCCTATGGTCGAGCAGTACTTC
CDR3aa: CASSPMVEQYF

d_gene: .
v_gene: TRBV7-2
abundance: few
j_gene: TRBJ1-5
CDR3nt: TGTGCCAGCAGCTGGCGGGGGGCTAGACAGCCCCAGCATTTT
CDR3aa: CASSWRGARQPQHF

d_gene: TRBD1
v_gene: TRBV6-5
abundance: .
j_gene: TRBJ1-2
CDR3nt: TGTGCCAGCAGTTACGAGGGGGCTCGCGGCTACACCTTC
CDR3aa: CASSYEGARGYTF

d_gene: TRBD1
v_gene: TRBV6-1
abundance: .
j_gene: TRBJ1-5
CDR3nt: TGTGCCAGCAGTGAAGCACAGGGGGCCTGGCCCCAGCATTTT
CDR3aa: CASSEAQGAWPQHF

d_gene: .
v_gene: TRBV7-2
abundance: .
j_gene: TRBJ1-1
CDR3nt: TGTGCCAGCAGCTTTACCACAGCGGCCACTGGAGCTTTCTTT
CDR3aa: CASSFTTAATGAFF

d_gene: .
v_gene: TRBV4-2
abundance: .
j_gene: TRBJ2-7
CDR3nt: TGTGCCAGCAGCCCCTCAAGCGGAAACGAGCAGTACTTC
CDR3aa: CASSPSSGNEQYF

d_gene: .
v_gene: TRBV11-2
abundance: .
j_gene: TRBJ1-3
CDR3nt: TGTGCCAGCAGCTCGCTCCGGACAAGCTCTGGAAACACCATATATTTT
CDR3aa: CASSSLRTSSGNTIYF

d_gene: TRBD1
v_gene: TRBV5-1
abundance: .
j_gene: TRBJ2-2
CDR3nt: TGCGCCAGCAGCTTGGCCAGGGGGACCGGGGAGCTGTTTTTT
CDR3aa: CASSLARGTGELFF

d_gene: .
v_gene: TRBV11-3
abundance: .
j_gene: TRBJ2-7
CDR3nt: TGTGCCAGCTCCCGGGGACTGCCTGGCGACTACGAGCAGTACTTC
CDR3aa: CASSRGLPGDYEQYF

d_gene: .
v_gene: TRBV7-9
abundance: .
j_gene: TRBJ1-6
CDR3nt: TGTGCCAGCAGCCCTTGGGCTCATAATTCACCCCTCCACTTT
CDR3aa: CASSPWAHNSPLHF

d_gene: TRBD2
v_gene: TRBV2
abundance: .
j_gene: TRBJ2-1
CDR3nt: TGTGCCAGCAGGTGGGGTTCTAGCGGGGGATCTGAGCAGTTCTTC
CDR3aa: CASRWGSSGGSEQFF

d_gene: TRBD1
v_gene: TRBV27
abundance: .
j_gene: TRBJ1-2
CDR3nt: TGTGCCAGCAGTCGACAGGGGTCACCCTATAAGATCTATGGCTACACCTTC
CDR3aa: CASSRQGSPYKIYGYTF

d_gene: .
v_gene: TRBV5-6
abundance: .
j_gene: TRBJ2-5
CDR3nt: TGTGCCAGCAGCAAGGACCCCTCGGGGGAGACCCAGTACTTC
CDR3aa: CASSKDPSGETQYF

d_gene: .
v_gene: TRBV4-1
abundance: few
j_gene: TRBJ1-2
CDR3nt: TGCGCCAGCAGCCAACCTGACAGCATCTATGGCTACCCCTTC
CDR3aa: CASSQPDSIYGYPF

d_gene: TRBD1
v_gene: TRBV7-9
abundance: .
j_gene: TRBJ2-2
CDR3nt: TGTTCCAGCAGCTCTAGGGGGACAGGGACGAACACCGGGGAGCTGTTTTTT
CDR3aa: CSSSSRGTGTNTGELFF

d_gene: TRBD1
v_gene: TRBV6-5
abundance: once
j_gene: TRBJ1-4
CDR3nt: TGTGCCAGCAGTGAAGGGACAGGGTGGGAAAAACTGTTTTTT
CDR3aa: CASSEGTGWEKLFF

d_gene: TRBD2
v_gene: TRBV9
abundance: .
j_gene: TRBJ2-7
CDR3nt: TGTGCCAGCAGCGTAGAACTAGCGGGTGCCTACGAGCAGTACTTC
CDR3aa: CASSVELAGAYEQYF

d_gene: .
v_gene: TRBV2
abundance: .
j_gene: TRBJ2-6
CDR3nt: TGTGCCAGCAGTAGGGGGGGGTCTGGGGCCAACGTCCTGACTTTC
CDR3aa: CASSRGGSGANVLTF

d_gene: .
v_gene: TRBV29-1
abundance: .
j_gene: TRBJ2-1
CDR3nt: TGCAGCGCCGGAGGGGGGGCGGATACCTACAATGAGCAGTTCTTC
CDR3aa: CSAGGGADTYNEQFF

d_gene: .
v_gene: TRBV10-3
abundance: .
j_gene: TRBJ2-7
CDR3nt: TGTGCCATCGCGGCAGGGTTGGGCTACGAGCAGTACTTC
CDR3aa: CAIAAGLGYEQYF

d_gene: .
v_gene: TRBV13
abundance: .
j_gene: TRBJ2-2
CDR3nt: TGTGCCAGCACCCAGGGGACCGGGGAGCTGTTTTTT
CDR3aa: CASTQGTGELFF

d_gene: .
v_gene: TRBV7-2
abundance: .
j_gene: TRBJ2-7
CDR3nt: TGTGCCAGCAGCTTAATCCCGGGGGCCTACGAGCAGTACTTC
CDR3aa: CASSLIPGAYEQYF

d_gene: .
v_gene: TRBV6-6
abundance: .
j_gene: TRBJ1-2
CDR3nt: TGTGCCATCAGTGGACCCGGGACCCTGGGGGGTAGTGGCTACACCTTC
CDR3aa: CAISGPGTLGGSGYTF

d_gene: TRBD2
v_gene: TRBV7-6
abundance: .
j_gene: TRBJ2-5
CDR3nt: TGTGCCAGCAGCTTACCAGCGGGGGGGCTCGGAGAGACCCAGTACTTC
CDR3aa: CASSLPAGGLGETQYF

d_gene: .
v_gene: TRBV19
abundance: few
j_gene: TRBJ1-2
CDR3nt: TGTGCCAGTAGTATGCCTCAGGGGCGCGGCTACACCTTC
CDR3aa: CASSMPQGRGYTF

d_gene: TRBD1
v_gene: TRBV6-1
abundance: .
j_gene: TRBJ1-2
CDR3nt: TGTGCCAGCAGTGATGGGAGAGGGGACAGGGATGGCTACACCTTC
CDR3aa: CASSDGRGDRDGYTF

d_gene: TRBD1
v_gene: TRBV6-6
abundance: .
j_gene: TRBJ1-5
CDR3nt: TGTGCCAGCAGGGACGGACAGGGAGGCAATCAGCCCCAGCATTTT
CDR3aa: CASRDGQGGNQPQHF

d_gene: TRBD1
v_gene: TRBV5-1
abundance: few
j_gene: TRBJ2-2
CDR3nt: TGCGCCAGCAGCTTAGGACAGGGAGGAACCGGGGAGCTGTTTTTT
CDR3aa: CASSLGQGGTGELFF

d_gene: TRBD1
v_gene: TRBV7-2
abundance: .
j_gene: TRBJ2-5
CDR3nt: TGTGCCAGCAGCCCCCGGACAGGGGGGGAGACCCAGTACTTC
CDR3aa: CASSPRTGGETQYF

d_gene: TRBD1
v_gene: TRBV7-2
abundance: .
j_gene: TRBJ2-7
CDR3nt: TGTGCCAGCAGCTTAGTGGGACAGGGGTCAGAAGAGCAGTACTTC
CDR3aa: CASSLVGQGSEEQYF

d_gene: TRBD2
v_gene: TRBV4-1
abundance: many
j_gene: TRBJ2-4
CDR3nt: TGCGCCAGCAGCCCCGGACTAGCCGAAAACATTCAGTACTTC
CDR3aa: CASSPGLAENIQYF

d_gene: .
v_gene: TRBV7-9
abundance: once
j_gene: TRBJ1-2
CDR3nt: TGTGCCAGCAGCCCATCCCAGGGGAGGGTAGGCTACACCTTC
CDR3aa: CASSPSQGRVGYTF

d_gene: .
v_gene: TRBV28
abundance: .
j_gene: TRBJ1-4
CDR3nt: TGTGCCAGCAGTCTCCCCCTCGGGAGTACTGAAAAACTGTTTTTT
CDR3aa: CASSLPLGSTEKLFF

d_gene: .
v_gene: TRBV4-1
abundance: few
j_gene: TRBJ1-2
CDR3nt: TGCGCCAGCAGCCATCCCTTTGACAGGCGCGAAAGGGGCTACCCCTTC
CDR3aa: CASSHPFDRRERGYPF

d_gene: .
v_gene: TRBV5-6
abundance: .
j_gene: TRBJ2-3
CDR3nt: TGTGCCAGCAGCTTGTGGGACGTGGGGGCTACGGGAGATACGCAGTATTTT
CDR3aa: CASSLWDVGATGDTQYF

d_gene: TRBD1
v_gene: TRBV6-5
abundance: .
j_gene: TRBJ1-5
CDR3nt: TGTGCCAGCAGGGGGGGACAGGAGGGCAATCAGCCCCAGCATTTT
CDR3aa: CASRGGQEGNQPQHF

d_gene: .
v_gene: TRBV27
abundance: once
j_gene: TRBJ1-1
CDR3nt: TGTGCCAGCGGGGGGTCGGTCTCTGAAGCTTTCTTT
CDR3aa: CASGGSVSEAFF

d_gene: .
v_gene: TRBV6-1
abundance: .
j_gene: TRBJ1-5
CDR3nt: TGTGCCAGCACCCCAGGGGAGCGGTACAATCAGCCCCAGCATTTT
CDR3aa: CASTPGERYNQPQHF